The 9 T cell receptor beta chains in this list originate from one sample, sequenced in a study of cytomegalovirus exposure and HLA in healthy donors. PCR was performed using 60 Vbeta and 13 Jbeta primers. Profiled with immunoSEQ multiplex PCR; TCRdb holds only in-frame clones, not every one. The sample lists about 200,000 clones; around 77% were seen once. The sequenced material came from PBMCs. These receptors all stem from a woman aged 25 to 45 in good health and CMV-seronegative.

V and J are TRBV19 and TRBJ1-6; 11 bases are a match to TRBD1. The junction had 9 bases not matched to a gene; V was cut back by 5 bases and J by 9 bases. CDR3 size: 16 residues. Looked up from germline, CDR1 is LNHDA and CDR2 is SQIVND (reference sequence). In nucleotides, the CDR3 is TGTGCCAGTAGTTCTCTGCTGGACAGGGGGCCTTCACCCCTCCACTTT. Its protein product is CASSSLLDRGPSPLHF.

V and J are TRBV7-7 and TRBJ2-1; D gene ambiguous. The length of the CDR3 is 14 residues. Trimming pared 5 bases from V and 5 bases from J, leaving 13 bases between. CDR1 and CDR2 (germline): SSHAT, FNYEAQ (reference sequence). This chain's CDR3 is CASSPQISNNEQFF. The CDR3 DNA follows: TGTGCCAGCAGCCCCCAGATATCAAACAATGAGCAGTTCTTC.

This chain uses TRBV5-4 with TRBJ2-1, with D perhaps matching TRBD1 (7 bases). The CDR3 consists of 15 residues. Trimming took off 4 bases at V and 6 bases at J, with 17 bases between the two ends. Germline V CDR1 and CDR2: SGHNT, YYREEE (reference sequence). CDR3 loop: CASSTENRGGNEQFF. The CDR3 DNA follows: TGTGCCAGCAGCACGGAGAACAGGGGAGGCAATGAGCAGTTCTTC.

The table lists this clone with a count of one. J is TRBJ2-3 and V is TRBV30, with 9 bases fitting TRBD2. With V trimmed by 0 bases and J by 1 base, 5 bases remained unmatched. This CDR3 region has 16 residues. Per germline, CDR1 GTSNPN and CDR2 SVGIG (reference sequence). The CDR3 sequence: CAWSVGRTSGTDTQYF. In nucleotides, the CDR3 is TGTGCCTGGAGTGTGGGGAGGACTAGCGGCACAGATACGCAGTATTTT.

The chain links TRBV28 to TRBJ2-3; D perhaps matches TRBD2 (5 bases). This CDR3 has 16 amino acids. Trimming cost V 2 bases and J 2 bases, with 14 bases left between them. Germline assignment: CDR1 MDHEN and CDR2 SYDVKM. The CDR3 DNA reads TGTGCCAGCAGTTTACTAGCCCTCCCCACCACAGATACGCAGTATTTT. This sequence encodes CASSLLALPTTDTQYF.

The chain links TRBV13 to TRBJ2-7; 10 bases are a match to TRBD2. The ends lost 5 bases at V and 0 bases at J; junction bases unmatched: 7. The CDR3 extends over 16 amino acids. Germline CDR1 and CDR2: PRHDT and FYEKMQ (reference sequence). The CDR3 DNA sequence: TGTGCCAGCAGCCCCGGACTAGCGGTGAGCTCCTACGAGCAGTACTTC. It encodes CASSPGLAVSSYEQYF.

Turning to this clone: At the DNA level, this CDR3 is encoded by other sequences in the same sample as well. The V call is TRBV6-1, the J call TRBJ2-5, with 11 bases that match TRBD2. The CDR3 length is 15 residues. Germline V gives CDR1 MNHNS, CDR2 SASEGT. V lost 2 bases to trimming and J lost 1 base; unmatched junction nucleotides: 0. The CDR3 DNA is TGTGCCAGCAGTGAACTAGCGGGGGGCCAAGAGACCCAGTACTTC. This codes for CASSELAGGQETQYF.

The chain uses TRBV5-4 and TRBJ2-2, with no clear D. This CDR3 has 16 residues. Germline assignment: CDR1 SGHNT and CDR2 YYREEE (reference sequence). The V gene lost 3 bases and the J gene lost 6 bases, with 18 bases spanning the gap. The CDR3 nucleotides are TGTGCCAGCAGCTCCCCCCGAGACTTAGGTGCCGGGGAGCTGTTTTTT. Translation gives CASSSPRDLGAGELFF.

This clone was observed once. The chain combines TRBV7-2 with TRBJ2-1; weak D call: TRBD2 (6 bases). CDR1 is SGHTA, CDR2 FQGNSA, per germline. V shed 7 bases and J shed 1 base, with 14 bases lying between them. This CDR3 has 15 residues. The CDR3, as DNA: TGTGCCAGCACCAGAGGGACTCATTCCTACAATGAGCAGTTCTTC. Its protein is CASTRGTHSYNEQFF.